Listed below are T cell receptor beta chains from one sample, sequenced in a study of cytomegalovirus exposure and HLA in healthy donors. TCRdb's table, derived via immunoSEQ multiplex PCR, lists solely in-frame clones and lacks some. The table lists roughly 250,000 clones, about 86% of them singletons. Material for sequencing was PBMCs. The receptors were gathered from a man younger than 35 in good health and CMV-seronegative. Each CDR3 is given with its conserved first and last residue. The D gene is left open where the match is weak. Clone size appears in some rows only: once, few, many, or a class for an expanded clone.

V gene,D gene,clone size,J gene,CDR3 protein,CDR3 DNA
TRBV6-1,-,many,TRBJ1-6,CASGTDSKSPLHF,TGTGCCAGTGGTACAGATTCGAAATCACCCCTCCACTTT
TRBV29-1,-,-,TRBJ2-3,CSVSASGGLTDTQYF,TGCAGCGTTTCGGCCAGTGGGGGACTCACAGATACGCAGTATTTT
TRBV27,TRBD2,-,TRBJ2-1,CASSLILGGANEQFF,TGTGCCAGCAGTTTGATCTTGGGAGGGGCGAATGAGCAGTTCTTC
TRBV10-1,-,-,TRBJ2-3,CASSEGTLSGTDTQYF,TGCGCCAGCAGTGAAGGGACACTAAGCGGCACAGATACGCAGTATTTT
TRBV7-8,TRBD1,-,TRBJ2-7,CASSLDRDEQYF,TGTGCCAGCAGTTTAGACAGGGACGAGCAGTACTTC
TRBV7-9,-,-,TRBJ2-7,CASSLTERSEQYF,TGTGCCAGCAGCTTGACAGAACGGTCCGAGCAGTACTTC
TRBV19,TRBD1,-,TRBJ1-6,CASSIQGANSPLHF,TGTGCCAGTAGTATTCAGGGGGCAAATTCACCCCTCCACTTT
TRBV13,-,-,TRBJ2-4,CASSFRQARDIQYF,TGTGCCAGCAGCTTCCGGCAGGCGAGGGACATTCAGTACTTC
TRBV5-5,TRBD1,-,TRBJ2-5,CASSPGDRRETQYF,TGTGCCAGCAGCCCCGGGGACAGACGGGAGACCCAGTACTTC
TRBV2,TRBD2,-,TRBJ2-1,CASRGLREPPSYNEQFF,TGTGCCAGCAGGGGTTTGCGGGAGCCCCCCTCCTACAATGAGCAGTTCTTC
TRBV7-9,TRBD1,-,TRBJ2-3,CASSSLYGQGRTDTQYF,TGTGCCAGCAGCTCCCTCTACGGACAGGGGCGCACAGATACGCAGTATTTT
TRBV28,-,-,TRBJ2-1,CASSLSGGEQFF,TGTGCCAGCAGTTTATCCGGGGGTGAGCAGTTCTTC
TRBV6-4,-,few,TRBJ2-3,CASSETLGRPDTQYF,TGTGCCAGCAGTGAGACACTAGGAAGGCCAGATACGCAGTATTTT
TRBV27,TRBD1,-,TRBJ2-7,CASSLSSGTVSYEQYF,TGTGCCAGCAGTTTATCGTCCGGGACAGTCTCCTACGAGCAGTACTTC
TRBV6-5,TRBD1,-,TRBJ1-2,CASRQGLANPYGYTF,TGTGCCAGCAGACAGGGGTTGGCAAACCCGTATGGCTACACCTTC
TRBV15,-,-,TRBJ2-1,CATSRTPGGGNYRDEQFF,TGTGCCACCAGCAGAACTCCTGGGGGGGGCAACTATCGGGATGAGCAGTTCTTC
TRBV2,-,-,TRBJ2-7,CASRVSYEQYF,TGTGCCAGCAGGGTGAGTTACGAGCAGTACTTC
TRBV6-5,-,-,TRBJ2-2,CATVETKTGELFF,TGTGCCACAGTGGAGACCAAGACCGGGGAGCTGTTTTTT
TRBV5-1,-,once,TRBJ2-7,CASSLGGRLGSGEQYF,TGCGCCAGCAGCTTGGGGGGCAGGCTAGGCTCCGGCGAGCAGTACTTC
TRBV25-1,-,-,TRBJ2-5,CATVGVREETQYF,TGTGCCACAGTAGGAGTGCGGGAAGAGACCCAGTACTTC
TRBV28,TRBD1,-,TRBJ2-4,CASRDSENIQYF,TGTGCCAGCCGGGACAGCGAAAACATTCAGTACTTC
TRBV6-4,-,-,TRBJ1-5,CASSDYRTVMEDQPQHF,TGTGCCAGCAGTGACTACCGGACAGTCATGGAGGATCAGCCCCAGCATTTT
TRBV2,TRBD2,-,TRBJ2-1,CASKGSGGATEQFF,TGTGCCAGCAAGGGTAGCGGGGGGGCCACTGAGCAGTTCTTC
TRBV2,-,-,TRBJ1-6,CASSERGSNSPLHF,TGTGCCAGCAGTGAACGGGGGAGTAATTCACCCCTCCACTTT
TRBV14,TRBD1,-,TRBJ2-1,CASRARSAWGQGLAVDEQFF,TGTGCCAGCAGAGCAAGATCTGCTTGGGGACAGGGCCTGGCCGTCGATGAGCAGTTCTTC
TRBV10-3,-,-,TRBJ1-1,CASDAGTLTLNTEAFF,TGTGCCAGCGACGCAGGAACCCTAACCTTGAACACTGAAGCTTTCTTT
TRBV7-9,-,-,TRBJ1-1,CASSYAQGQSSKAFF,TGTGCCAGCAGCTACGCGCAAGGACAGAGTTCTAAAGCTTTCTTT
TRBV6-5,TRBD1,-,TRBJ2-7,CASSYSGQGPYEQYF,TGTGCCAGCAGTTACTCGGGACAGGGACCCTACGAGCAGTACTTC
TRBV7-9,-,-,TRBJ2-7,CASSLAGSGYEQYF,TGTGCCAGCAGCTTAGCTGGGTCGGGTTACGAGCAGTACTTC
TRBV11-2,TRBD2,-,TRBJ2-2,CASRFPGGAGELFF,TGTGCCAGCAGATTCCCGGGGGGGGCCGGGGAGCTGTTTTTT
TRBV15,-,-,TRBJ2-2,CATSRGQVMNTGELFF,TGTGCCACCAGCAGAGGCCAGGTTATGAACACCGGGGAGCTGTTTTTT
TRBV7-3,TRBD1,few,TRBJ1-1,CASSGGQGHEAFF,TGTGCCAGCAGCGGGGGACAGGGACATGAAGCTTTCTTT
TRBV4-1,TRBD1,-,TRBJ2-2,CASSQMTGEATGELFF,TGCGCCAGCAGCCAGATGACAGGGGAGGCCACCGGGGAGCTGTTTTTT
TRBV5-4,-,-,TRBJ2-6,CASSGQLYSSGANVLTF,TGTGCCAGCAGTGGACAGCTTTACTCCTCTGGGGCCAACGTCCTGACTTTC
TRBV19,-,-,TRBJ1-5,CATSLEGDLNQPQHF,TGTGCCACTTCTCTTGAGGGTGATTTGAATCAGCCCCAGCATTTT
TRBV4-3,-,-,TRBJ2-4,CASSPEGRGIQYF,TGCGCCAGCAGCCCAGAGGGGCGCGGCATTCAGTACTTC
TRBV28,-,-,TRBJ2-5,CASSYGPRAQETQYF,TGTGCCAGCAGTTATGGGCCGAGGGCACAAGAGACCCAGTACTTC
TRBV7-2,-,-,TRBJ1-6,CASSPLSSYNSPLHF,TGTGCCAGCAGTCCGCTTAGCTCCTATAATTCACCCCTCCACTTT
TRBV10-3,-,-,TRBJ2-7,CAIRGPIEQYF,TGTGCCATCAGGGGCCCCATCGAGCAGTACTTC
TRBV28,-,-,TRBJ1-2,CASSSGYGYTF,TGTGCCAGCAGTTCGGGCTATGGCTACACCTTC
TRBV7-2,TRBD1,-,TRBJ1-1,CASSIRTGGGSEAFF,TGTGCCAGCAGCATCCGGACAGGGGGCGGATCTGAAGCTTTCTTT
TRBV18,-,-,TRBJ2-7,CASSPGQTSYEQYF,TGTGCCAGCTCGCCAGGACAGACCTCCTACGAGCAGTACTTC
TRBV5-4,TRBD1,-,TRBJ2-7,CASSFLSTGQGSHEQYF,TGTGCCAGCAGCTTCCTATCGACTGGACAGGGTTCCCACGAGCAGTACTTC
TRBV10-3,TRBD1,-,TRBJ1-2,CATGQKDSLNGYTF,TGTGCCACGGGACAGAAGGACTCGTTGAATGGCTACACCTTC
TRBV29-1,TRBD2,-,TRBJ2-7,CGIVAGVDEQYF,TGCGGAATTGTAGCGGGAGTCGACGAGCAGTACTTC
TRBV6-6,-,-,TRBJ2-7,CASGGHGPYEQYF,TGTGCCAGCGGGGGACACGGACCCTACGAGCAGTACTTC
TRBV6-7,TRBD1,once,TRBJ1-2,CASSYSWPQQGPYYGYTF,TGTGCCAGCAGTTACAGTTGGCCCCAACAGGGGCCCTACTATGGCTACACCTTC
TRBV28,-,-,TRBJ1-1,CASRRQDYTEAFF,TGTGCCAGCAGGAGACAGGACTACACTGAAGCTTTCTTT
TRBV19,-,-,TRBJ2-3,CASSIGVSKSTDTQYF,TGTGCCAGTAGTATTGGTGTGAGTAAGTCCACAGATACGCAGTATTTT
TRBV30,-,-,TRBJ2-7,CAWGTGIQYEQYF,TGTGCCTGGGGTACAGGGATACAATACGAGCAGTACTTC
TRBV5-1,TRBD1,-,TRBJ2-2,CASSLGPGTGDVGELFF,TGCGCCAGCAGCTTGGGGCCCGGGACAGGGGACGTCGGGGAGCTGTTTTTT
TRBV27,TRBD2,-,TRBJ2-7,CASRPYGTSYYEQYF,TGTGCCAGCAGGCCCTACGGGACTAGCTACTACGAGCAGTACTTC
TRBV6-5,-,-,TRBJ1-5,CASSYEGNQPQHF,TGTGCCAGCAGTTACGAGGGCAATCAGCCCCAGCATTTT